This T cell receptor beta chain emerged from a study of response to subunit inactivated influenza vaccine. Study-wide results and limits: A suggestion made by the authors is that each seasonal influenza vaccination recruits few new T cells.

Trimming removed 6 bases from V and 2 bases from J, with 16 bases in between. The CDR3 is 15 amino acids. Germline CDR1 and CDR2: LNHDA and SQIVND (reference sequence). One entry per CDR3 protein results from TCRdb running MiXCR on the RT-PCR reads. The data contain under 200,000 distinct CDR3 sequences, about 11% of them seen just once; the ten biggest clones take up approximately 13%. With regard to this clonotype: The antigen remains undetermined.

This specimen consisted of non-naive T cells sorted from PBMCs, obtained 45 days after vaccination. This clonotype was sampled from a man aged 45-65 years who received an inactivated influenza vaccine. The V gene is TRBV19, the J gene TRBJ1-2; D is unresolved. CDR3 loop: CASRGSTPTNYGYTF. In DNA, the CDR3 is TGTGCCAGTAGAGGGTCAACCCCTACGAACTATGGCTACACCTTC.